This T cell receptor (beta chain) comes out of a study of shared clonotypes between healthy human individuals. Study information: Researchers drew samples from two women and three men aged 18 to 49. Every donor yielded three CD4 naive, three CD4 memory, two CD8 naive and one CD8 memory plate. General study findings and limits: Although depth was large, rarefaction showed that sequencing of the sorted subsets was incomplete.

In germline, CDR1 is SGHNT, CDR2 YENEEA. V was pared by 5 bases and J by 3 bases, with 19 bases between. There are 16 residues in the CDR3. Some clones are missing from TCRdb's copy, which holds only in-frame ones; the method was immunoSEQ multiplex PCR. The sample carries more than 2,000,000 clones, approximately 95% recorded once. A word on this clone: As yet, its antigen is unknown.

This sequence originates from a young man in good health. Some clones in this sample may be carry-over from other donors' samples. Sequenced material: naive CD4+ T cells from PBMCs. Subset noted: CD45RA+ positively selected. This chain connects TRBV11-3 to TRBJ1-1; the D gene is possibly TRBD1 (5 bases). CDR3 sequence: CASSLGGGSSDTEAFF. In DNA form, the CDR3 reads TGTGCCAGCAGCCTTGGCGGGGGGTCAAGTGACACTGAAGCTTTCTTT.